The following is a T cell receptor beta chain sequence with its context. These data belong to a study of blood T cell repertoires in COVID-19. Turning to the study itself: The analysed material was cDNA or gDNA that came from T cells, B-cell-depleted T cells, or PBMCs.

In the source study's methods: Reference gene primer amplification gave estimated nucleated cell counts. Profiled with immunoSEQ multiplex PCR; TCRdb holds only in-frame clones, not every one. V and J calls and clone size follow that table, whereas D and trimming were derived from the DNA. The table has roughly 87,000 clones, less than 80% seen once. The germline V gene encodes CDR1 ENHRY and CDR2 SYGVKD. The CDR3 extends over 15 amino acids. V shed 6 bases, J shed 2 bases, and the junction held 8 bases outside the gene matches. V is TRBV10-3 and J is TRBJ2-5, with TRBD2 matching over 8 bases. The sequence was obtained from a woman of 80 years or more with acute or convalescent COVID-19. The sample consisted of peripheral blood. CDR3 in amino acids: CAISLSSGEQETQYF. In nucleotides, the CDR3 is TGTGCCATCAGCTTGAGTAGCGGGGAACAAGAGACCCAGTACTTC.